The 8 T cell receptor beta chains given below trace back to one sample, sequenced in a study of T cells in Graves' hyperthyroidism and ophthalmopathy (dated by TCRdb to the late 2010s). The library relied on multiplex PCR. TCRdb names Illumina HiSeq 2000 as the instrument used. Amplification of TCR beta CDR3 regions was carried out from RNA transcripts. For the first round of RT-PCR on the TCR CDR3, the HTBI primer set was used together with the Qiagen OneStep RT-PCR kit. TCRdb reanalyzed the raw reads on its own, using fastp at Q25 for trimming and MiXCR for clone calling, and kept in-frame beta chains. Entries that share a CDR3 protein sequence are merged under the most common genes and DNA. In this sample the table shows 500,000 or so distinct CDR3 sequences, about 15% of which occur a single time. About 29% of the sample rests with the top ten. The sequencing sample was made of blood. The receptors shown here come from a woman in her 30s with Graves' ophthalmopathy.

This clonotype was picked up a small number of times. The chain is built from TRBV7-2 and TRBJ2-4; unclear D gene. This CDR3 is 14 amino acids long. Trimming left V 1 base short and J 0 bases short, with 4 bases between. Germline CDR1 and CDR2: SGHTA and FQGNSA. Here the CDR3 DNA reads TGTGCCAGCAGCTTAGTAGTAGCCAAAAACATTCAGTACTTC. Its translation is CASSLVVAKNIQYF.

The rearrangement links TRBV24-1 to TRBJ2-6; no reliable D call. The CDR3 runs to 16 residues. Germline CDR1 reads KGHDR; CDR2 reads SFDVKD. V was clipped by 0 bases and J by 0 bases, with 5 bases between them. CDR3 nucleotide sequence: TGTGCCACCAGTGATTTGTCTGGCTCTGGGGCCAACGTCCTGACTTTC. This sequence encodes CATSDLSGSGANVLTF.

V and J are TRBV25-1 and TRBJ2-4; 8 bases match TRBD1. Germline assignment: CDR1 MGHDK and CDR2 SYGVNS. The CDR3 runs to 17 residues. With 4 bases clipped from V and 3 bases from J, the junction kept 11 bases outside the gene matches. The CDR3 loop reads CASSADRAGLIKNIQYF. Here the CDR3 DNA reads TGTGCCAGCAGTGCGGACAGGGCGGGCCTAATCAAAAACATTCAGTACTTC.

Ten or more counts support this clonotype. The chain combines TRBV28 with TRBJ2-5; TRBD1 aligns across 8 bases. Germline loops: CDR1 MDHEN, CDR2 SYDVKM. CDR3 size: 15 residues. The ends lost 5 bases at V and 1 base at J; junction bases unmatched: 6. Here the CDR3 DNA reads TGTGCCAGCAGTCTCGGGACAGGAGGCCAAGAGACCCAGTACTTC. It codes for CASSLGTGGQETQYF.

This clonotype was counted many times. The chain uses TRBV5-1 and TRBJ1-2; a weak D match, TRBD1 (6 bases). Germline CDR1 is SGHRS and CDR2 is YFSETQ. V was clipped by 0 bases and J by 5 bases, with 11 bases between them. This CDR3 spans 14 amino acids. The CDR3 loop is CASSLDPGHYGYTF. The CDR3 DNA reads TGCGCCAGCAGCTTGGATCCGGGACATTATGGCTACACCTTC.

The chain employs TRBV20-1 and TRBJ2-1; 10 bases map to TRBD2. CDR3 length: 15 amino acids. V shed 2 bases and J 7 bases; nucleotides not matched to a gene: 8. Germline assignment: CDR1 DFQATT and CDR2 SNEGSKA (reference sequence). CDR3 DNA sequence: TGCAGTGCTAGATACCTAGCGGGAGTGGGTAATGAGCAGTTCTTC. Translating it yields CSARYLAGVGNEQFF.

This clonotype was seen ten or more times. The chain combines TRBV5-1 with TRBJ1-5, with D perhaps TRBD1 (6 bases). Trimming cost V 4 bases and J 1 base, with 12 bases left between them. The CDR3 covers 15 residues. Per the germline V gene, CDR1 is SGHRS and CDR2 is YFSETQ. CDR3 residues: CASSRDRKSNQPQHF. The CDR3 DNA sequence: TGCGCCAGCAGCCGTGACAGGAAGAGCAATCAGCCCCAGCATTTT.

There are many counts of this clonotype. The CDR3: CASSLRDRVNEQFF. The CDR3 coding sequence is TGTGCCAGCAGCCTCCGGGACAGGGTCAATGAGCAGTTCTTC. The chain has TRBV7-2 and TRBJ2-1, with 9 bases aligning to TRBD1. Germline V gene sequence: CDR1 SGHTA, CDR2 FQGNSA. Trimming cost V 5 bases and J 6 bases; bases outside gene matches: 5. The CDR3 runs to 14 residues.